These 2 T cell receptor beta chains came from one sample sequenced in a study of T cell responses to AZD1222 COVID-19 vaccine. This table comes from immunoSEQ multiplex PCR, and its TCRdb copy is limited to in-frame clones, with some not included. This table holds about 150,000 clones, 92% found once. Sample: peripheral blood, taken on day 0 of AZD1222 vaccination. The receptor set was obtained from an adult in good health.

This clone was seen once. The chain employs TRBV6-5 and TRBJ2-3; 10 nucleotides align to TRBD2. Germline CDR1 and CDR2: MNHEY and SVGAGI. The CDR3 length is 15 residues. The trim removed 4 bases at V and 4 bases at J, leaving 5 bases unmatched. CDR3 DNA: TGTGCCAGCAGTTCTAGCGGGAGAGTTCCAGATACGCAGTATTTT. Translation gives CASSSSGRVPDTQYF.

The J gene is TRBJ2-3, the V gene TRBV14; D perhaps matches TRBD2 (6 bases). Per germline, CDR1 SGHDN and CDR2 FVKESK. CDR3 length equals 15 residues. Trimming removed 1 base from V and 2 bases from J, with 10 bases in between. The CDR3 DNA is TGTGCCAGCAGCCAAGGGGGGGACTTCACAGATACGCAGTATTTT. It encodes CASSQGGDFTDTQYF.